This T cell receptor beta chain came from a study of T cells in Graves' hyperthyroidism and ophthalmopathy. Template material for amplifying TCR beta CDR3 regions consisted of RNA transcripts. The primer set for the first-round RT-PCR of the TCR CDR3 was HTBI. Each CDR3 protein gets one entry after TCRdb re-called the multiplex PCR reads with MiXCR. The table has some 400,000 distinct CDR3 sequences, about 18% seen once; the top ten hold about 3.7%. This clonotype was seen at least ten times. Germline CDR1 DFQATT, CDR2 SNEGSKA (reference sequence). V was shortened by 1 base and J by 2 bases, with 21 bases between the two germline ends. The CDR3 consists of 17 residues.

The rearrangement joins TRBV20-1 to TRBJ2-7; maybe TRBD2 (6 bases). This TCR was recovered from a woman aged 18-30 years with Graves' hyperthyroidism. Sequences were obtained from blood. The CDR3, as DNA: TGCAGTGCTAGAGCGACCCTTAGCCGGGACTCAACCTACGAGCAGTACTTC. This encodes CSARATLSRDSTYEQYF.